These 14 T cell receptor beta chains were all obtained from the same sample, sequenced in a study of blood T cell repertoires in COVID-19. The assay was immunoSEQ multiplex PCR, and TCRdb's table has in-frame clones only and misses some. The profile shows over 200,000 clones, 88% of them singletons. Sequencing was performed on peripheral blood. Receptor source: a woman aged 60-75 years with acute or convalescent COVID-19.

The chain links TRBV30 to TRBJ2-5; the match to TRBD2 covers 10 bases. The CDR3 is 16 residues long. V lost 2 bases and J lost 1; bases outside the gene matches: 7. Looked up from germline, CDR1 is GTSNPN and CDR2 is SVGIG (reference sequence). The CDR3 protein is CAWSSAGGLLQETQYF. CDR3 DNA sequence: TGTGCCTGGAGTTCAGCGGGGGGGCTTCTCCAAGAGACCCAGTACTTC. Filled out from reference TRBV30 and TRBJ2-5, the complete variable domain reads SQTIHQWPATLVQPVGSPLSLECTVEGTSNPNLYWYRQAAGRGLQLLFYSVGIGQISSEVPQNLSASRPQDRQFILSSKKLLLSDSGFYLCAWSSAGGLLQETQYFGPGTRLLVL.

J is TRBJ1-5 and V is TRBV13; D is possibly TRBD1 (5 bases). CDR1 PRHDT and CDR2 FYEKMQ come from the germline V gene (reference sequence). The CDR3 runs 14 residues. V was clipped by 10 bases and J by 5 bases, with 18 bases between them. CDR3 sequence: CATEGSRGDQPQHF. CDR3 sequence (DNA): TGTGCCACTGAGGGTTCTCGGGGGGATCAGCCCCAGCATTTT.

The V and J genes are TRBV9 and TRBJ1-3; D remains ambiguous. The CDR3 consists of 15 residues. Trimming took off 0 bases at V and 2 bases at J, with 9 bases between the two ends. Germline assignment: CDR1 SGDLS and CDR2 YYNGEE. The CDR3 here is CASSVAGIAGNTIYF. The CDR3 DNA follows: TGTGCCAGCAGCGTAGCGGGGATAGCTGGAAACACCATATATTTT.

The CDR3 protein is CASFRDIGEQYF. The CDR3 nucleotides read TGTGCCAGCTTCCGGGACATCGGCGAGCAGTACTTC. This sequence joins TRBV6-6 and TRBJ2-7; possibly TRBD1 for D (6 bases). The CDR3 runs to 12 residues. The germline V and J ends were trimmed by 8 bases and 6 bases, with 14 bases remaining between them. From germline, CDR1 is MNHNY and CDR2 SVGAGI (reference sequence).

The CDR3 sequence is CASSHQERPGEKLFF. The DNA for the CDR3 is TGTGCCAGCAGCCACCAAGAGAGACCAGGGGAAAAACTGTTTTTT. J is TRBJ1-4 and V is TRBV3-1 (or the pseudogene TRBV3-2); tentatively, D is TRBD1 (5 bases). V gave up 3 bases and J gave up 8 bases, with 16 bases separating them. CDR1 and CDR2 from the germline V gene are LGHDT and YNNKEL (reference sequence). The CDR3 runs 15 residues.

The J gene is TRBJ2-5, the V gene TRBV19; TRBD1 is a possible D gene (6 bases). The V gene lost 6 bases and the J gene lost 2 bases, with 13 bases spanning the gap. This CDR3 has 14 amino acids. Germline values: CDR1 LNHDA, CDR2 SQIVND (reference sequence). Written as DNA, the CDR3 is TGTGCCAGTAGCTTAGGACAGAATCAAGAGACCCAGTACTTC. Its protein is CASSLGQNQETQYF. The full variable domain, its missing parts supplied by reference TRBV19 and TRBJ2-5, is DGGITQSPKYLFRKEGQNVTLSCEQNLNHDAMYWYRQDPGQGLRLIYYSQIVNDFQKGDIAEGYSVSREKKESFPLTVTSAQKNPTAFYLCASSLGQNQETQYFGPGTRLLVL.

V gene TRBV24-1 combines with J gene TRBJ2-7; D gene unclear. CDR1 is KGHDR, CDR2 SFDVKD, per germline. The V gene lost 6 bases and the J gene lost 2 bases, with 22 bases spanning the gap. The CDR3 extends over 17 amino acids. The CDR3 sequence: CATSPPFYRVSTYEQYF. The CDR3 bases are TGTGCCACCAGTCCGCCGTTTTATCGGGTTAGTACCTACGAGCAGTACTTC.

The chain combines TRBV5-1 with TRBJ2-1; 10 positions agree with TRBD1. Germline loops: CDR1 SGHRS, CDR2 YFSETQ. This CDR3 spans 19 amino acids. The V gene end was trimmed by 2 bases and the J gene end by 0 bases; junction bases not matched to a gene: 11. CDR3 nucleotides: TGCGCCAGCAGCTTTCCGGGACAGGGGCATTGGAGCTCCTACAATGAGCAGTTCTTC. Translating it yields CASSFPGQGHWSSYNEQFF.

J is TRBJ2-6 and V is TRBV2; D is undetermined. Germline values: CDR1 SNHLY, CDR2 FYNNEI. CDR3 length: 15 residues. The V end lost 4 bases, the J end lost 0 bases, and 7 bases lay between the germline ends. CDR3 nucleotides: TGTGCCAGCAGTGGGGCACGCTCTGGGGCCAACGTCCTGACTTTC. Amino acid sequence: CASSGARSGANVLTF.

For the CDR3, the DNA is TGTGCCAGCAGTTCCACAGGGGGCTACACCTTC. This sequence encodes CASSSTGGYTF. The chain has TRBV28 and TRBJ1-2; possibly TRBD1 for D (6 bases). The CDR3 is made up of 11 amino acids. With 4 bases removed from V and 8 bases from J, the gap between germline ends came to 8 bases. Germline CDR1 reads MDHEN; CDR2 reads SYDVKM.

This chain links TRBV6-5 with TRBJ2-7; D perhaps matches TRBD2 (6 bases). The CDR3 length is 16 residues. V was cut by 3 bases and J by 2 bases, with 17 bases left in between. The germline V gene encodes CDR1 MNHEY and CDR2 SVGAGI. In DNA form, the CDR3 reads TGTGCCAGCAGTTATGGGAGGCCTCCCCCGACCTACGAGCAGTACTTC. Its protein is CASSYGRPPPTYEQYF.

This chain connects TRBV27 to TRBJ1-6; 8 bases line up with TRBD1. The CDR3 is 13 amino acids. Losses at the gene ends were 3 bases for V and 13 bases for J; bases not matched to a gene: 5. The germline CDR1 and CDR2 sequences are MNHEY and SMNVEV (reference sequence). The CDR3 here is CASSLRQGMPLHF. The CDR3 coding sequence is TGTGCCAGCAGTTTGCGACAGGGGATGCCCCTCCACTTT.

The chain has TRBV7-9 and TRBJ1-5; D is uncertain. The germline CDR1 and CDR2 sequences are SEHNR and FQNEAQ (reference sequence). The CDR3 sequence is 12 residues long. Trimming shortened V by 3 bases and J by 9 bases, and 9 bases separated the two germline ends. CDR3 sequence: CASSFPRGPQHF. CDR3 nucleotide sequence: TGTGCCAGCAGCTTTCCGCGTGGGCCCCAGCATTTT.

The chain couples TRBV5-1 to TRBJ2-7; 11 bases fit TRBD2. After removal of 0 bases from V and 6 bases from J, the junction contained 8 bases not matched to a gene. CDR1 SGHRS and CDR2 YFSETQ come from the germline V gene. There are 16 residues in the CDR3. The CDR3 protein is CASSLATLAGGGEQYF. The CDR3, as DNA: TGCGCCAGCAGCTTGGCCACGTTAGCGGGAGGGGGCGAGCAGTACTTC.